A selection of T cell receptor beta chains follows, all from one sample in a study of T cells in Graves' hyperthyroidism and ophthalmopathy. TCRdb analysed the multiplex PCR reads with MiXCR anew, one entry per CDR3 protein. The data contain about 560,000 distinct CDR3 sequences, 16% of them singletons. The sequenced material came from blood. The receptors come from a woman under 30 with Graves' hyperthyroidism. Both conserved end residues are part of each CDR3. Each record gives: clone size, D gene, V gene, J gene, CDR3 protein, CDR3 DNA. D genes are given only for firm matches. Size is omitted from some rows. Given values are once, few, many or a class for expanded clones.

>NA|NA|TRBV9|TRBJ1-1
CASSVGTLTTEAFF
TGTGCCAGCAGCGTGGGGACACTCACCACTGAAGCTTTCTTT
>many|NA|TRBV5-1|TRBJ2-5
CASSLDQETQYF
TGCGCCAGCAGCTTGGACCAAGAGACCCAGTACTTC
>NA|TRBD2|TRBV2|TRBJ2-7
CASTRLAPTYEQYF
TGTGCCAGCACCAGACTAGCGCCAACCTACGAGCAGTACTTC
>few|NA|TRBV9|TRBJ1-2
CASSEVSGNGYTF
TGTGCCAGCAGCGAGGTCTCAGGGAATGGCTACACCTTC
>many|NA|TRBV6-2/TRBV6-3|TRBJ2-7
CASSYSLGVAYEQYF
TGTGCCAGCAGTTACTCGCTGGGTGTCGCCTACGAGCAGTACTTC
>NA|TRBD1|TRBV2|TRBJ1-1
CASSSGTGGSEAFF
TGTGCCAGCAGTAGTGGGACAGGGGGCTCTGAAGCTTTCTTT
>few|NA|TRBV25-1|TRBJ1-1
CASSDVGTRENTEAFF
TGTGCCAGCAGTGACGTTGGGACTAGGGAGAACACTGAAGCTTTCTTT
>few|NA|TRBV5-1|TRBJ2-1
CASRLTGNEQFF
TGCGCCAGCCGCCTCACGGGCAATGAGCAGTTCTTC
>few|NA|TRBV3-1|TRBJ1-5
CASSQGPANQPQHF
TGTGCCAGCAGCCAAGGTCCGGCTAATCAGCCCCAGCATTTT
>NA|NA|TRBV6-2/TRBV6-3|TRBJ2-2
CASSYGRGELFF
TGTGCCAGCAGTTACGGTCGCGGGGAGCTGTTTTTT
>NA|TRBD2|TRBV4-1|TRBJ2-3
CASSLSGLAVTDTQYF
TGCGCCAGCAGCCTATCGGGACTAGCGGTCACAGATACGCAGTATTTT
>NA|TRBD2|TRBV7-8|TRBJ2-3
CASSLILGLAEVKVTDTQYF
TGTGCCAGCAGCTTAATTTTGGGTCTAGCGGAAGTTAAAGTCACAGATACGCAGTATTTT
>few|NA|TRBV7-3|TRBJ2-3
CASSIGGDTQYF
TGTGCCAGCAGCATAGGGGGAGATACGCAGTATTTT
>once|NA|TRBV3-1|TRBJ1-4
CASSNSWATNEKLFF
TGTGCCAGCAGCAACAGTTGGGCAACTAATGAAAAACTGTTTTTT
>few|NA|TRBV9|TRBJ1-1
CASSVGWDTEAFF
TGTGCCAGCAGCGTAGGGTGGGACACTGAAGCTTTCTTT
>few|NA|TRBV5-5|TRBJ2-1
CASSPLWGAALDEQFF
TGTGCCAGCAGCCCCTTGTGGGGGGCCGCGCTCGATGAGCAGTTCTTC
>few|TRBD1|TRBV20-1|TRBJ2-7
CSARTGAIYEQYF
TGCAGTGCTAGGACAGGGGCCATTTACGAGCAGTACTTC
>many|TRBD2|TRBV2|TRBJ2-7
CASSEGGGPYEQYF
TGTGCCAGCAGTGAAGGCGGGGGACCCTACGAGCAGTACTTC
>many|NA|TRBV6-1|TRBJ1-5
CASEGGATGDQPQHF
TGTGCCAGCGAGGGGGGGGCGACGGGAGATCAGCCCCAGCATTTT
>NA|NA|TRBV2|TRBJ1-5
CASSKNRDRNQPQHF
TGTGCCAGCTCGAAGAACAGGGATCGCAATCAGCCCCAGCATTTT
>few|NA|TRBV7-2|TRBJ1-2
CASSPYRGALGYTF
TGTGCCAGCAGCCCGTACCGAGGTGCTCTGGGCTACACCTTC
>NA|NA|TRBV7-9|TRBJ1-6
CASSLGSTGGGTLHF
TGTGCCAGCAGCTTAGGATCGACAGGTGGGGGGACCCTCCACTTT